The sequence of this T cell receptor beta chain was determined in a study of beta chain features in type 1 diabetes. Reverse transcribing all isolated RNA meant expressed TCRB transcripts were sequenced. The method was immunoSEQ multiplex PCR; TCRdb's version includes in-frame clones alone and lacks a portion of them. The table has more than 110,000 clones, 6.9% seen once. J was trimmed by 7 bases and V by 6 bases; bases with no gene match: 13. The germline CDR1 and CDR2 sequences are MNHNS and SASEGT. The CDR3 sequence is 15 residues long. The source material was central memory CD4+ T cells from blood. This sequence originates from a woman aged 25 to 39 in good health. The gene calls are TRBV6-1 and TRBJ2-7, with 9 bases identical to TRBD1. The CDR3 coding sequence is TGTGCCAGCAGGCCCGGGGGGACAGGGAGGGGGGAGCAGTACTTC. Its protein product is CASRPGGTGRGEQYF.